This T cell receptor beta chain was sequenced in a study of T cells expressing NK-cell markers. In the study overall: There were seven HCMV-seropositive donors and one seronegative donor among the eight sequenced. Study-wide points: These clonotypes additionally ranked first within the CD3+CD56-NKG2C+ fraction of a few donors. Dominant NKG2C+ clonotypes in roughly 6 donors made up about 1.0-7.0% of CD8+ T cells.

TCRdb reanalyzed the 5' RACE reads and collapses them to one entry per CDR3 protein, without DNA. In total, the table holds some 600,000 distinct CDR3 sequences. Details on this clonotype: What it recognizes is unknown.

Germline-derived CDR1 and CDR2 are SNHLY and FYNNEI. The CDR3 extends over 13 amino acids. Sequencing was done on a sample of blood T cells: a sorted CD56 or NKG2C T cell subset, CD4+ or CD8+ T cells, or bulk PBMC T cells (not recorded which). The chain has TRBV2 and TRBJ2-3. The receptor comes from a man aged 18 to 29 in good health. The CDR3 loop is CASSEAQGGTQYF. The full variable domain, rest sourced from reference TRBV2 and TRBJ2-3, is EPEVTQTPSHQVTQMGQEVILRCVPISNHLYFYWYRQILGQKVEFLVSFYNNEISEKSEIFDDQFSVERPDGSNFTLKIRSTKLEDSAMYFCASSEAQGGTQYFGPGTRLTVL.